This T cell receptor (beta chain) was found in a study of a mutant IDH1 vaccine in newly diagnosed glioma. The overall study: In weeks 1, 3, 5, 7, 11, 15, 19 and 23, patients were vaccinated. Before enrollment, the patients had been treated with radiotherapy alone, temozolomide alone, or both together. Most of them had received both.

Germline CDR1 and CDR2: MNHEY and SVGAGI. The CDR3 length is 12 residues. Trimming stripped 6 bases from V and 6 bases from J, with 10 bases between. Some clones are missing from TCRdb's copy, which holds only in-frame ones; the method was immunoSEQ multiplex PCR. The repertoire includes tens of thousands of clones, about four fifths of them detected once, and 6% to 6.5% sits in the top ten. The time point here: week 23, last vaccination. Each dose delivered 300 ug of mutant IDH1 20-mer peptide subcutaneously with imiquimod. Each astrocytoma in the donors was new, WHO grade 3 or 4, IDH1-mutant and ATRX-lost. As for this clone: Its antigen is unknown.

Study observations and caveats: Seemingly, pseudoprogression had no relation to changes in the top peripheral T cell clonotypes.

The sample in question was PBMCs, obtained from a glioma patient whose treatment included an IDH1 peptide vaccine. The sequence derives from a man in his forties with glioma. The V gene is TRBV6-5, the J gene TRBJ2-3, with D possibly TRBD1 on 6 matching bases. CDR3 in DNA: TGTGCCAGCAGCTCCGGACAGGATACGCAGTATTTT. Encoded protein: CASSSGQDTQYF.